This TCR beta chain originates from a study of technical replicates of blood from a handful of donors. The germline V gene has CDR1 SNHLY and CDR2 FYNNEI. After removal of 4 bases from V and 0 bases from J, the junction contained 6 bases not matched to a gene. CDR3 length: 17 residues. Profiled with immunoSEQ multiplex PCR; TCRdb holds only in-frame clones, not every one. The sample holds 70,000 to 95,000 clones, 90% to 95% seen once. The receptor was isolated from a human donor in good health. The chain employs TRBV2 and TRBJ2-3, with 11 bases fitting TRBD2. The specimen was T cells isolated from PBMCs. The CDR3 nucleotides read TGTGCCAGCAGTGCTAGCGGGGGGACAGCTAGCACAGATACGCAGTATTTT. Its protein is CASSASGGTASTDTQYF.